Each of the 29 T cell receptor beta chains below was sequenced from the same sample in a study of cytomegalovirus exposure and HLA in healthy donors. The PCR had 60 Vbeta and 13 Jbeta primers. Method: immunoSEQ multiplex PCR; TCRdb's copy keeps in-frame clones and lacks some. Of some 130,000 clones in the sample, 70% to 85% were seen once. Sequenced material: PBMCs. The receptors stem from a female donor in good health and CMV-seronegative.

CDR3 sequence (DNA): TGTGCCATCAGTGAGTCGAGTGGGAGGTCTGAAGCTTTCTTT. Protein: CAISESSGRSEAFF. The V gene is TRBV10-3, the J gene TRBJ1-1; no definite D call. Germline CDR1 is ENHRY and CDR2 is SYGVKD. The CDR3 sequence is 14 residues long. The V end lost 0 bases, the J end lost 6 bases, and 11 bases lay between the germline ends.

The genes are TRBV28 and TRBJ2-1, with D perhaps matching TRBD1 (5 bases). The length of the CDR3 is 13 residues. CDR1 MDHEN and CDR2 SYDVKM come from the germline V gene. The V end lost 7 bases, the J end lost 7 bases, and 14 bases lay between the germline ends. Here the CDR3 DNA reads TGTGCCAGCACCCCGTCCAGGGCTAATGAGCAGTTCTTC. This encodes CASTPSRANEQFF.

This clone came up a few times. The CDR3 is CASSFGSSGNTIYF. CDR3 DNA sequence: TGTGCCAGCAGTTTTGGGAGCTCTGGAAACACCATATATTTT. The chain combines TRBV28 with TRBJ1-3; no definite D call. The CDR3 has 14 residues. Germline loops: CDR1 MDHEN, CDR2 SYDVKM. V lost 3 bases and J lost 0, with 6 bases in between. The full variable domain, its missing parts supplied by reference TRBV28 and TRBJ1-3, is DVKVTQSSRYLVKRTGEKVFLECVQDMDHENMFWYRQDPGLGLRLIYFSYDVKMKEKGDIPEGYSVSREKKERFSLILESASTNQTSMYLCASSFGSSGNTIYFGEGSWLTVV.

The CDR3 sequence: CTSSPKKGGVRSQCVTEAFF. The CDR3 DNA follows: TGCACCAGCAGCCCCAAAAAGGGGGGGGTTCGGTCTCAGTGTGTCACTGAAGCTTTCTTT. This chain connects TRBV1 to TRBJ1-1. TRBV1 is a listed pseudogene. This CDR3 is 20 amino acids long.

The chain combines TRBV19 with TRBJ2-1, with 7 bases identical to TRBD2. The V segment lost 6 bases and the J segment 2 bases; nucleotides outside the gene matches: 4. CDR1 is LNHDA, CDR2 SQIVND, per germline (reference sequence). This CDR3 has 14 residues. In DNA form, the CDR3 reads TGTGCCAGTAGGTCTAGCGGCACCTACAATGAGCAGTTCTTC. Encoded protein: CASRSSGTYNEQFF.

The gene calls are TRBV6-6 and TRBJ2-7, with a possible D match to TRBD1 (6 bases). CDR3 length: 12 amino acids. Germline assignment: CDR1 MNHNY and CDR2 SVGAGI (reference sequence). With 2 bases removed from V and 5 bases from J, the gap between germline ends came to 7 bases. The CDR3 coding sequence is TGTGCCAGCAGTTACCCAGGGGACGAGCAGTACTTC. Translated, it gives CASSYPGDEQYF.

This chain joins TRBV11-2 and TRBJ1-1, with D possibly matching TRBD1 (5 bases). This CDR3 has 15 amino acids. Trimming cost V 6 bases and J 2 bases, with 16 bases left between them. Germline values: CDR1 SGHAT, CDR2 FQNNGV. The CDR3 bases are TGTGCCAGCAGACCCCTCGGCAGGGAAAACACTGAAGCTTTCTTT. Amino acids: CASRPLGRENTEAFF.

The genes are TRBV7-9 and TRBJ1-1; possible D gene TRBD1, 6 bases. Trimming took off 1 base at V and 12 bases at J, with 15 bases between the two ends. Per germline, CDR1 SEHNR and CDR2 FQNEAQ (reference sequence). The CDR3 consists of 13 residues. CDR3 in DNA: TGTGCCAGCAGCTTAGGGACAGCCACACAGTCTTTCTTT. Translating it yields CASSLGTATQSFF.

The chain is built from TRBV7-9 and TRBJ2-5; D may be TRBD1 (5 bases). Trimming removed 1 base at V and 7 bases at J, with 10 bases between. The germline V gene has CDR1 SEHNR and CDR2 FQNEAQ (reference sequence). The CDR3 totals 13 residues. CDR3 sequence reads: CASSLEGLGTQYF. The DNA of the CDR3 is TGTGCCAGCAGCTTAGAGGGGCTCGGGACCCAGTACTTC.

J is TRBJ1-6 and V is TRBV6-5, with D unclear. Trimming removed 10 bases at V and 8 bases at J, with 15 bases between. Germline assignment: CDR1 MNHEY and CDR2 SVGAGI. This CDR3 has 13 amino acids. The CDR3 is CATRGLGYSPLHF. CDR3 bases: TGTGCCACTCGAGGGCTAGGTTATTCACCCCTCCACTTT.

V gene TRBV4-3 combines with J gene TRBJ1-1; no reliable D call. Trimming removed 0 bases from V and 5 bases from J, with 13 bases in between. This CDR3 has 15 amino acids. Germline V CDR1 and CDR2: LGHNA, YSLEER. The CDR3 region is CASSQDLVSWTEAFF. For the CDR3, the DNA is TGCGCCAGCAGCCAAGATTTAGTTTCATGGACTGAAGCTTTCTTT.

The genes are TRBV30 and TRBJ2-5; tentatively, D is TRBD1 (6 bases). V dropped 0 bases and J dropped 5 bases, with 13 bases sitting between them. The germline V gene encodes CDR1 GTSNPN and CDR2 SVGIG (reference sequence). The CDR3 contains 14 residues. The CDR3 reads CAWSVMGATETQYF. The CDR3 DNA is TGTGCCTGGAGTGTAATGGGGGCGACGGAGACCCAGTACTTC.

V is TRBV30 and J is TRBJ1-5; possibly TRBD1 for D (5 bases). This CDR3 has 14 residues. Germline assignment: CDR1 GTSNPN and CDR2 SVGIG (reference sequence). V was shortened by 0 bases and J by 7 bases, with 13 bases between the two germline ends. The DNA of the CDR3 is TGTGCCTGGAGTGTACTGGGGGGTAAACAGCCCCAGCATTTT. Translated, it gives CAWSVLGGKQPQHF.

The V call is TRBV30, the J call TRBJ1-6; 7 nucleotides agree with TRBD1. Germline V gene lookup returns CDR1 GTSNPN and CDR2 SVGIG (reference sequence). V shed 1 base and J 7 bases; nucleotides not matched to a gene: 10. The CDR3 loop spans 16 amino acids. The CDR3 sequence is CAWSAGGRERNSPLHF. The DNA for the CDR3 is TGTGCCTGGAGTGCAGGGGGTCGGGAACGGAATTCACCCCTCCACTTT. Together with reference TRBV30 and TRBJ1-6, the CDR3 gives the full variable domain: SQTIHQWPATLVQPVGSPLSLECTVEGTSNPNLYWYRQAAGRGLQLLFYSVGIGQISSEVPQNLSASRPQDRQFILSSKKLLLSDSGFYLCAWSAGGRERNSPLHFGNGTRLTVT.

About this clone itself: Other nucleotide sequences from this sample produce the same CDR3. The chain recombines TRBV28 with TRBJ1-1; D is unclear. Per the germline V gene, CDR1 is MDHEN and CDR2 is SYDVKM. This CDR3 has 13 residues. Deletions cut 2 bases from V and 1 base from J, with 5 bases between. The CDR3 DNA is TGTGCCAGCAGTTTAACCGGGAACACTGAAGCTTTCTTT. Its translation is CASSLTGNTEAFF.

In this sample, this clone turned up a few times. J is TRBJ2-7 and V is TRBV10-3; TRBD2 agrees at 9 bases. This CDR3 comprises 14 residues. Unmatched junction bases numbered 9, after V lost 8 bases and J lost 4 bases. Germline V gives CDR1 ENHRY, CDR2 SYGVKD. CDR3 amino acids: CAIGAREGVYEQYF. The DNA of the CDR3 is TGTGCCATCGGTGCGCGGGAGGGAGTTTACGAGCAGTACTTC.

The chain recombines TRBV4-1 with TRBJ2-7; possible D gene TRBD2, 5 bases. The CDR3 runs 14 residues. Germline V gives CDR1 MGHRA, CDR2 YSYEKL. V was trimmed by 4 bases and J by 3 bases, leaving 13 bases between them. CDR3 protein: CASSLEEVVYEQYF. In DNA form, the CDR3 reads TGCGCCAGCAGCCTAGAGGAGGTAGTCTACGAGCAGTACTTC.

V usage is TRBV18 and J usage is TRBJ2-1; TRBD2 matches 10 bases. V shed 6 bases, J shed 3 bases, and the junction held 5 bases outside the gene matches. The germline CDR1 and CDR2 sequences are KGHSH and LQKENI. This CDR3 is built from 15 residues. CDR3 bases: TGTGCCAGCTCGTTGGGACTAGCGCACTACAATGAGCAGTTCTTC. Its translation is CASSLGLAHYNEQFF.

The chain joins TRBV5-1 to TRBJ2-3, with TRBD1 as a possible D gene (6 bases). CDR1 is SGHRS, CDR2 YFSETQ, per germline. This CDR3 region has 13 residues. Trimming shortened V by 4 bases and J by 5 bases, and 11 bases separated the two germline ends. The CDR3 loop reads CASSMQQGDTQYF. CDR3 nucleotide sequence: TGCGCCAGCAGCATGCAACAGGGAGATACGCAGTATTTT.

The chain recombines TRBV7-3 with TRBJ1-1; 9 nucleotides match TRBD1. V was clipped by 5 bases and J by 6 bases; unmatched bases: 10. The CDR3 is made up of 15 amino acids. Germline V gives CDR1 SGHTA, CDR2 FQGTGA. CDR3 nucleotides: TGTGCCAGCAGCCTCGGACAGGGGCCTTTATCTGAAGCTTTCTTT. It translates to CASSLGQGPLSEAFF.

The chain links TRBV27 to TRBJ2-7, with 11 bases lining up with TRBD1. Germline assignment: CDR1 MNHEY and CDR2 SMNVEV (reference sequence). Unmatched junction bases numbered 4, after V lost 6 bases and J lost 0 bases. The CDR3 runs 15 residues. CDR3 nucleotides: TGTGCCAGCAGCCGCGGGACAGGGGGCTCCTACGAGCAGTACTTC. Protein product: CASSRGTGGSYEQYF.

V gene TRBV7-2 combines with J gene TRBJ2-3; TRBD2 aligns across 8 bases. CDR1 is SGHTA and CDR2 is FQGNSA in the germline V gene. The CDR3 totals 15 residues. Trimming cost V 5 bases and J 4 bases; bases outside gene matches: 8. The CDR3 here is CASSPGTSVADTQYF. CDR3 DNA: TGTGCCAGCAGCCCCGGGACTAGTGTCGCAGATACGCAGTATTTT.

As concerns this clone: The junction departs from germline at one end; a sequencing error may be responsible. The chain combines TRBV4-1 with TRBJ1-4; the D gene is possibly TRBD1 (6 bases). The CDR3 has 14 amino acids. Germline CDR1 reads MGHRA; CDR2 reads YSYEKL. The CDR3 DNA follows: TGCGCCAGCACCCAATCAGGGGTTGATGAAAAACTGTTTTTT. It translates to CASTQSGVDEKLFF.

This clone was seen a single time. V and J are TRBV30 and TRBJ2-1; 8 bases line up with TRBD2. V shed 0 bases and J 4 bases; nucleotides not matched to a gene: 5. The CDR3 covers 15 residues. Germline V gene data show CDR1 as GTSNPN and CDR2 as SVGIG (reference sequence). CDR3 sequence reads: CAWSVDSGMYNEQFF. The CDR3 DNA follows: TGTGCCTGGAGTGTGGATAGCGGGATGTACAATGAGCAGTTCTTC.

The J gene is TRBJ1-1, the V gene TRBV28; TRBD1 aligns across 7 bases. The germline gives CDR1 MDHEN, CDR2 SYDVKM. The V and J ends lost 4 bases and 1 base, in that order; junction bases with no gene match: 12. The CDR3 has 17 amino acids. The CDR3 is CASSSTRQGWTNTEAFF. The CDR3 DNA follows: TGTGCCAGCAGTTCCACAAGACAGGGCTGGACGAACACTGAAGCTTTCTTT.

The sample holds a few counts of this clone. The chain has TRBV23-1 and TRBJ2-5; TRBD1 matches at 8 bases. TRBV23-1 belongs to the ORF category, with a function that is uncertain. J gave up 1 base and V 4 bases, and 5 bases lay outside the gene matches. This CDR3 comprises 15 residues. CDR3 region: CASSPRDRSQETQYF. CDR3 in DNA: TGCGCCAGCAGTCCCCGGGACAGGAGCCAAGAGACCCAGTACTTC.

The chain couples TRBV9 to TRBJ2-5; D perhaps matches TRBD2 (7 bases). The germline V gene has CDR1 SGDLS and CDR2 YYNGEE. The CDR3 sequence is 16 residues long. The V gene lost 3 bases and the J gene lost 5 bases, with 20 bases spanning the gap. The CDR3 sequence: CASSGGPGGAGETQYF. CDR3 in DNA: TGTGCCAGCAGCGGAGGCCCTGGGGGGGCCGGGGAGACCCAGTACTTC.

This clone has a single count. The DNA of the CDR3 is TGTGCCAGCAGTCGGGGGTTCCGGGACCCTTATCGGGAGCAGTACTTC. Translation gives CASSRGFRDPYREQYF. The chain recombines TRBV5-5 with TRBJ2-7, with D possibly being TRBD2 (6 bases). CDR3 length: 16 residues. The V and J ends lost 5 bases and 7 bases respectively, with 25 bases between them. Germline-derived CDR1 and CDR2 are SGHKS and YYEKEE (reference sequence). The whole variable domain, filled in from reference TRBV5-5 and TRBJ2-7, reads DAGVTQSPTHLIKTRGQQVTLRCSPISGHKSVSWYQQVLGQGPQFIFQYYEKEERGRGNFPDRFSARQFPNYSSELNVNALLLGDSALYLCASSRGFRDPYREQYFGPGTRLTVT.

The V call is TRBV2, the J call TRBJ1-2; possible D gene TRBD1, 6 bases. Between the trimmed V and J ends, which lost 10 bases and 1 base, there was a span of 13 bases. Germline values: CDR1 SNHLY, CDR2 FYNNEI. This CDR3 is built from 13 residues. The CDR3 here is CAIQTGDNYGYTF. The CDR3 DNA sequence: TGTGCCATCCAGACAGGAGATAACTATGGCTACACCTTC.